The rows below give T cell receptor beta chains drawn from one sample of a study of CD8 T cells in ankylosing spondylitis. MiXCR was run by TCRdb on the 5' RACE reads, yielding one entry per CDR3 protein. The sample has 220,000 or so distinct CDR3 sequences; roughly 10% are singletons. Sequenced material: blood, either unsorted or a sorted T cell fraction (not recorded which). Every receptor here comes from a male donor with ankylosing spondylitis or in good health (not recorded which). CDR3s include the opening cysteine and the closing phenylalanine or tryptophan. D genes are given only for firm matches. Size is omitted from some rows. Given values are once, few, many or a class for expanded clones.

clone_size: NA
v_call: TRBV6-5
j_call: TRBJ2-5
d_call: TRBD2
cdr3_aa: CASSYPGLAGKETQYF
cdr3_nt: TGTGCCAGCAGTTACCCCGGACTAGCGGGGAAAGAGACCCAGTACTTC

clone_size: NA
v_call: TRBV5-4
j_call: TRBJ2-7
d_call: NA
cdr3_aa: CASSLGLLNYEQYF
cdr3_nt: TGTGCCAGCAGCTTGGGGCTCCTGAACTACGAGCAGTACTTC

clone_size: few
v_call: TRBV5-1
j_call: TRBJ1-2
d_call: NA
cdr3_aa: CASSPRQATYGYTF
cdr3_nt: TGCGCCAGCAGCCCAAGACAGGCCACCTATGGCTACACCTTC

clone_size: NA
v_call: TRBV7-3
j_call: TRBJ2-7
d_call: TRBD2
cdr3_aa: CASSLTGGNHEQYF
cdr3_nt: TGTGCCAGCAGCTTAACGGGAGGGAACCACGAGCAGTACTTC

clone_size: many
v_call: TRBV6-5
j_call: TRBJ2-3
d_call: NA
cdr3_aa: CASSYPPPRADTQYF
cdr3_nt: TGTGCCAGCAGTTACCCCCCCCCACGCGCAGATACGCAGTATTTT

clone_size: NA
v_call: TRBV11-1
j_call: TRBJ2-3
d_call: NA
cdr3_aa: CASSLGPATDTQYF
cdr3_nt: TGTGCCAGCAGCTTAGGACCAGCCACAGATACGCAGTATTTT

clone_size: NA
v_call: TRBV6-1
j_call: TRBJ1-5
d_call: TRBD1
cdr3_aa: CASRGTGEFQPQHF
cdr3_nt: TGTGCCAGCAGGGGAACAGGGGAGTTTCAGCCCCAGCATTTT

clone_size: few
v_call: TRBV25-1
j_call: TRBJ2-5
d_call: NA
cdr3_aa: CASSDLWGTQETQYF
cdr3_nt: TGTGCCAGCAGTGATTTATGGGGCACCCAAGAGACCCAGTACTTC

clone_size: few
v_call: TRBV3-1
j_call: TRBJ1-2
d_call: TRBD1
cdr3_aa: CASSGDRGNVGYGYTF
cdr3_nt: TGTGCCAGCAGCGGGGACAGGGGGAATGTTGGCTATGGCTACACCTTC

clone_size: many
v_call: TRBV28
j_call: TRBJ2-7
d_call: TRBD1
cdr3_aa: CASSYDRGEAYEQYF
cdr3_nt: TGTGCCAGCAGCTATGACAGGGGGGAAGCCTACGAGCAGTACTTC

clone_size: NA
v_call: TRBV29-1
j_call: TRBJ2-3
d_call: TRBD2
cdr3_aa: CSQTGTSGTDTQYF
cdr3_nt: TGCAGCCAAACGGGGACTAGCGGCACAGATACGCAGTATTTT

clone_size: NA
v_call: TRBV12-3/TRBV12-4
j_call: TRBJ2-6
d_call: NA
cdr3_aa: CASSPVRSSGANVLTF
cdr3_nt: TGTGCCAGCAGTCCCGTCAGGAGCTCTGGGGCCAACGTCCTGACTTTC

clone_size: many
v_call: TRBV7-7
j_call: TRBJ2-5
d_call: NA
cdr3_aa: CASSLNLFGETQYF
cdr3_nt: TGTGCTAGCAGCTTGAACTTGTTCGGGGAGACCCAGTACTTC

clone_size: many
v_call: TRBV5-1
j_call: TRBJ2-3
d_call: TRBD2
cdr3_aa: CASSLAGAPPTDTQYF
cdr3_nt: TGCGCCAGCAGCTTAGCGGGGGCCCCGCCGACAGATACGCAGTATTTT

clone_size: NA
v_call: TRBV5-6
j_call: TRBJ1-1
d_call: NA
cdr3_aa: CASSWGQNTEAFF
cdr3_nt: TGTGCCAGCAGCTGGGGACAGAACACTGAAGCTTTCTTT

clone_size: few
v_call: TRBV25-1
j_call: TRBJ1-2
d_call: NA
cdr3_aa: CASSERRAAYGYTF
cdr3_nt: TGTGCCAGCAGTGAACGGCGGGCAGCCTATGGCTACACCTTC

clone_size: few
v_call: TRBV5-1
j_call: TRBJ2-1
d_call: TRBD2
cdr3_aa: CASTLGTSGGNEQFF
cdr3_nt: TGCGCCAGCACCTTGGGGACTAGCGGGGGCAATGAGCAGTTCTTC

clone_size: few
v_call: TRBV7-9
j_call: TRBJ2-1
d_call: NA
cdr3_aa: CASSRLLGSYNEQFF
cdr3_nt: TGTGCCAGCAGTCGATTACTTGGCTCCTACAATGAGCAGTTCTTC

clone_size: many
v_call: TRBV20-1
j_call: TRBJ2-2
d_call: TRBD2
cdr3_aa: CSARSRGGNTGELFF
cdr3_nt: TGCAGTGCTCGTTCTCGGGGGGGAAACACCGGGGAGCTGTTTTTT

clone_size: many
v_call: TRBV20-1
j_call: TRBJ2-5
d_call: TRBD1
cdr3_aa: CSARIWDRQETQYF
cdr3_nt: TGCAGTGCTAGAATCTGGGACAGACAAGAGACCCAGTACTTC

clone_size: NA
v_call: TRBV14
j_call: TRBJ2-1
d_call: TRBD1
cdr3_aa: CASSPPDRGPHNEQFF
cdr3_nt: TGTGCCAGCAGCCCCCCGGACAGGGGGCCGCACAATGAGCAGTTCTTC

clone_size: NA
v_call: TRBV7-8
j_call: TRBJ2-2
d_call: TRBD2
cdr3_aa: CASSLLVAGDTNTGELFF
cdr3_nt: TGTGCCAGCAGTTTATTGGTAGCGGGGGACACGAACACCGGGGAGCTGTTTTTT

clone_size: NA
v_call: TRBV5-5
j_call: TRBJ1-5
d_call: NA
cdr3_aa: CASSPANGGNQPQHF
cdr3_nt: TGTGCCAGCAGCCCGGCCAACGGGGGCAATCAGCCCCAGCATTTT

clone_size: NA
v_call: TRBV3-1
j_call: TRBJ2-3
d_call: NA
cdr3_aa: CASSQDYLDTQYF
cdr3_nt: TGTGCCAGCAGCCAAGATTACCTCGATACGCAGTATTTT

clone_size: NA
v_call: TRBV20-1
j_call: TRBJ2-6
d_call: NA
cdr3_aa: CSAVTPGANVLTF
cdr3_nt: TGCAGTGCCGTCACTCCTGGGGCCAACGTCCTGACTTTC

clone_size: NA
v_call: TRBV3-1
j_call: TRBJ2-2
d_call: TRBD2
cdr3_aa: CASSQVASGGPSNTGELFF
cdr3_nt: TGTGCCAGCAGCCAAGTTGCTAGCGGGGGCCCATCGAACACCGGGGAGCTGTTTTTT

clone_size: few
v_call: TRBV6-1
j_call: TRBJ2-5
d_call: TRBD1
cdr3_aa: CASNLDRALETQYF
cdr3_nt: TGTGCCAGCAACCTTGACAGGGCTTTAGAGACCCAGTACTTC

clone_size: NA
v_call: TRBV28
j_call: TRBJ1-2
d_call: NA
cdr3_aa: CAIRENTGRGYTF
cdr3_nt: TGTGCCATCCGGGAGAACACGGGCCGGGGCTACACCTTC

clone_size: many
v_call: TRBV5-4
j_call: TRBJ2-3
d_call: TRBD1
cdr3_aa: CASSLQGDATDTQYF
cdr3_nt: TGTGCCAGCAGCTTGCAGGGGGACGCCACAGATACGCAGTATTTT

clone_size: few
v_call: TRBV7-9
j_call: TRBJ2-3
d_call: TRBD2
cdr3_aa: CASITPRGGGTDTQYF
cdr3_nt: TGTGCCAGCATCACACCACGCGGGGGGGGCACAGATACGCAGTATTTT

clone_size: NA
v_call: TRBV12-3/TRBV12-4
j_call: TRBJ2-2
d_call: NA
cdr3_aa: CATSLTRGGTGELFF
cdr3_nt: TGTGCCACCAGCCTAACTCGTGGGGGAACCGGGGAGCTGTTTTTT

clone_size: many
v_call: TRBV30
j_call: TRBJ1-1
d_call: NA
cdr3_aa: CAWKAGSRHTEAFF
cdr3_nt: TGTGCCTGGAAGGCAGGGAGTCGACACACTGAAGCTTTCTTT

clone_size: many
v_call: TRBV3-1
j_call: TRBJ1-1
d_call: NA
cdr3_aa: CASSHRDEAFF
cdr3_nt: TGTGCCAGCAGCCATCGGGATGAAGCTTTCTTT

clone_size: few
v_call: TRBV5-1
j_call: TRBJ2-3
d_call: NA
cdr3_aa: CASSYLRDFSTDTQYF
cdr3_nt: TGCGCCAGCAGCTACCTCCGGGATTTCAGCACAGATACGCAGTATTTT

clone_size: many
v_call: TRBV12-3/TRBV12-4
j_call: TRBJ1-5
d_call: NA
cdr3_aa: CASSLVGTDGNQPQHF
cdr3_nt: TGTGCCAGCAGTTTAGTCGGGACGGATGGCAATCAGCCCCAGCATTTT

clone_size: many
v_call: TRBV11-2
j_call: TRBJ1-1
d_call: NA
cdr3_aa: CASSLRPLGSGVKTEAFF
cdr3_nt: TGTGCCAGCAGCTTAAGGCCCCTCGGGTCAGGGGTTAAAACTGAAGCTTTCTTT

clone_size: NA
v_call: TRBV20-1
j_call: TRBJ2-7
d_call: TRBD2
cdr3_aa: CSASVGTNLYEQYF
cdr3_nt: TGCAGTGCTAGCGTCGGGACTAACCTCTACGAGCAGTACTTC

clone_size: NA
v_call: TRBV28
j_call: TRBJ1-5
d_call: NA
cdr3_aa: CASSSFSGAIGQPQHF
cdr3_nt: TGTGCCAGCAGTTCCTTCTCGGGGGCGATTGGTCAGCCCCAGCATTTT

clone_size: many
v_call: TRBV11-3
j_call: TRBJ2-7
d_call: NA
cdr3_aa: CASSPDRGDEQYF
cdr3_nt: TGTGCCAGCAGTCCGGACCGCGGGGACGAGCAGTACTTC

clone_size: few
v_call: TRBV7-2
j_call: TRBJ1-2
d_call: NA
cdr3_aa: CASSSTDIYGYTF
cdr3_nt: TGTGCCAGCAGCTCCACTGATATCTATGGCTACACCTTC

clone_size: many
v_call: TRBV15
j_call: TRBJ1-6
d_call: NA
cdr3_aa: CATSPGGWNSPLHF
cdr3_nt: TGTGCCACCAGTCCGGGAGGCTGGAATTCACCCCTCCACTTT

clone_size: many
v_call: TRBV3-1
j_call: TRBJ1-2
d_call: NA
cdr3_aa: CASSHGESYGYTF
cdr3_nt: TGTGCCAGCAGCCATGGGGAGAGCTATGGCTACACCTTC

clone_size: many
v_call: TRBV2
j_call: TRBJ2-1
d_call: TRBD1
cdr3_aa: CASYRGALNEQFF
cdr3_nt: TGTGCCAGTTACAGGGGAGCGCTCAATGAGCAGTTCTTC

clone_size: many
v_call: TRBV3-1
j_call: TRBJ1-1
d_call: NA
cdr3_aa: CASSQGTDPNTEAFF
cdr3_nt: TGTGCCAGCAGCCAAGGGACAGACCCGAACACTGAAGCTTTCTTT

clone_size: many
v_call: TRBV12-3/TRBV12-4
j_call: TRBJ2-2
d_call: TRBD2
cdr3_aa: CASIPGRGSAMATGELFF
cdr3_nt: TGTGCCAGCATACCTGGGAGGGGCTCGGCCATGGCCACCGGGGAGCTGTTTTTT

clone_size: many
v_call: TRBV7-9
j_call: TRBJ2-5
d_call: NA
cdr3_aa: CASSYYTAYQETQYF
cdr3_nt: TGTGCCAGCAGTTACTACACAGCGTACCAAGAGACCCAGTACTTC

clone_size: many
v_call: TRBV3-1
j_call: TRBJ1-3
d_call: TRBD1
cdr3_aa: CASSQGQGYSGNTIYF
cdr3_nt: TGTGCCAGCAGCCAAGGACAGGGCTACTCTGGAAACACCATATATTTT

clone_size: few
v_call: TRBV19
j_call: TRBJ2-3
d_call: TRBD1
cdr3_aa: CASSLLRDRGYSTDTQYF
cdr3_nt: TGTGCCAGTAGTCTTCTCCGGGACAGGGGCTATAGCACAGATACGCAGTATTTT

clone_size: many
v_call: TRBV20-1
j_call: TRBJ1-5
d_call: NA
cdr3_aa: CSASGLSNQPQHF
cdr3_nt: TGCAGTGCTAGTGGCCTAAGCAATCAGCCCCAGCATTTT

clone_size: many
v_call: TRBV5-5
j_call: TRBJ2-3
d_call: TRBD2
cdr3_aa: CASSLVGLPSTDTQYF
cdr3_nt: TGTGCCAGCAGCTTGGTGGGACTACCAAGCACAGATACGCAGTATTTT

clone_size: few
v_call: TRBV5-1
j_call: TRBJ2-3
d_call: TRBD2
cdr3_aa: CASSLDGPGGHGDTQYF
cdr3_nt: TGCGCCAGCAGCTTGGATGGGCCGGGGGGGCATGGAGATACGCAGTATTTT

clone_size: many
v_call: TRBV9
j_call: TRBJ2-5
d_call: NA
cdr3_aa: CASSPGTRETQYF
cdr3_nt: TGTGCCAGCAGCCCTGGGACCCGGGAGACCCAGTACTTC

clone_size: NA
v_call: TRBV28
j_call: TRBJ2-7
d_call: NA
cdr3_aa: CASSPGPHSYEQYF
cdr3_nt: TGTGCCAGCAGTCCCGGGCCCCACAGCTACGAGCAGTACTTC

clone_size: many
v_call: TRBV5-1
j_call: TRBJ1-5
d_call: TRBD1
cdr3_aa: CASSIDRDQPQHF
cdr3_nt: TGCGCCAGCAGTATCGACAGGGATCAGCCCCAGCATTTT

clone_size: many
v_call: TRBV4-2
j_call: TRBJ1-4
d_call: TRBD1
cdr3_aa: CASSQSGTGEEKLFF
cdr3_nt: TGTGCCAGCAGCCAGTCCGGGACAGGGGAAGAAAAACTGTTTTTT